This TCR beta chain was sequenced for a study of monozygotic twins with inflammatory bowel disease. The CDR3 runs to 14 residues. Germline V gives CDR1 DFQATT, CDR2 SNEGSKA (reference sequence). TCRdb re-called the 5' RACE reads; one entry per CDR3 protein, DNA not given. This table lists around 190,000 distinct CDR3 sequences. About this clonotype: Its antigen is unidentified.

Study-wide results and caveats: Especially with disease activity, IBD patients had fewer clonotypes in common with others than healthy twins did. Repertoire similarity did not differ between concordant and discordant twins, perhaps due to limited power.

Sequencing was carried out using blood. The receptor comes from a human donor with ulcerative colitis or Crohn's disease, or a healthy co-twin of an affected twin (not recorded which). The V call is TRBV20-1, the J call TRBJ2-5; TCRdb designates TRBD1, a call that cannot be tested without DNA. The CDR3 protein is CSAREVQGRETQYF.